A selection of T cell receptor beta chains follows, all from one sample in a study of shared clonotypes between healthy human individuals. The table came from immunoSEQ multiplex PCR; TCRdb's copy has only in-frame clones and leaves some out. Here the sample spans 2 million to 2.5 million clones, approximately 94% being singletons. The sample was naive CD8+ T cells from PBMCs. The receptors shown here come from a man between 18 and 29 years old in good health. Some clones in this sample may be carry-over from other donors' samples. Both conserved end residues are trimmed from each CDR3.

j_gene | v_gene | CDR3aa
TRBJ2-1 | TRBV5-4 | ASSRDRVYEQF
- | TRBV6-5 | ASSPGESSYEQY
TRBJ2-5 | TRBV5-5 | ASSTRETQY
TRBJ2-1 | TRBV28 | ASSLTSGRNEQF
TRBJ2-1 | TRBV12-5 | ASAPGQGGEFNEQF
TRBJ2-1 | TRBV4-1 | ASSPDGTSDLGTLRVF
TRBJ1-4 | TRBV4-3 | ASSQDRAVATNEKLF
TRBJ2-7 | TRBV11-2 | ASSLGQGIYEQY
TRBJ2-1 | TRBV4-2 | ASSQETSGGRSSYNEQF
TRBJ1-5 | TRBV19 | ASSIDGGAQPQH
TRBJ2-1 | TRBV27 | ASTLRAGGPYEQF
TRBJ2-2 | TRBV6-5 | ASSYGLAITGELF
TRBJ2-7 | TRBV4-1 | ASSQALTSGGSYEQY
TRBJ2-1 | TRBV19 | ASSITRIHEQF
TRBJ2-5 | TRBV14 | ASSQGDSQETQY
TRBJ2-5 | TRBV29-1 | SVEEGAVEKETQY
TRBJ1-1 | TRBV9 | ASSAQTRGNTEAF
TRBJ2-5 | TRBV15 | ATSTTAGTQETQY
TRBJ2-7 | TRBV15 | ATSPFEGNEQY
TRBJ2-5 | TRBV7-8 | ASSLAVGGRTQY
TRBJ1-1 | TRBV4-1 | ASSQGTNGRTEAF
TRBJ2-7 | TRBV27 | ASSLGTGGGKY
TRBJ2-2 | TRBV6-5 | ASSPTETNTGELF
TRBJ1-4 | TRBV6-5 | ASSGEILGEKLF
TRBJ2-3 | TRBV7-3 | ASSLVAGGLAGAEDTQY
TRBJ1-5 | TRBV27 | ASSFTGNNQPQH
TRBJ2-3 | TRBV4-1 | ASSQGLAGDTQY
TRBJ1-5 | TRBV15 | ATSGFRAQEQPQH
TRBJ2-7 | TRBV14 | ASSIRDRDEQY
TRBJ2-5 | TRBV2 | ASSDGETQY
TRBJ2-6 | TRBV6-4 | ASSEAVGSGANVLT
TRBJ1-4 | TRBV5-1 | ASSLAVAINHEKLF
TRBJ1-2 | TRBV7-9 | ASSLGGVNYGYT
TRBJ2-1 | TRBV10-3 | AISDGTGADNEQF
TRBJ2-7 | TRBV19 | ASSARTGPYEQY
TRBJ1-4 | TRBV4-1 | ASSQLNPGPVNEKLF
TRBJ2-6 | TRBV9 | ASSDPRAAFPGANVLT
TRBJ2-3 | TRBV7-8 | ASSHGTASTDTQY
TRBJ2-4 | TRBV7-8 | ASSSPDMREAKNIQY
TRBJ2-7 | TRBV7-9 | ASSSTGVSYEQY
TRBJ2-3 | TRBV5-4 | ASSLTTPSTDTQY
TRBJ2-4 | TRBV10-3 | AISYGGFGKNIQY